A single sample gave rise to the 19 T cell receptor beta chains below, sequenced in a study of blood T cell repertoires in COVID-19. Method: immunoSEQ multiplex PCR; TCRdb's copy keeps in-frame clones and lacks some. The sample shows fewer than 350,000 clones, about nine tenths of them seen only once. Sequenced material: peripheral blood. The receptors stem from a woman in her twenties or thirties with COVID-19, enrolled during active disease.

V and J are TRBV27 and TRBJ2-7; maybe TRBD1 (5 bases). This CDR3 contains 14 residues. Germline values: CDR1 MNHEY, CDR2 SMNVEV (reference sequence). With 3 bases removed from V and 4 bases from J, the gap between germline ends came to 13 bases. The CDR3 bases are TGTGCCAGCAGTTTTGCTACAGGCTCTTACGAGCAGTACTTC. It encodes CASSFATGSYEQYF.

The V call is TRBV5-1, the J call TRBJ2-7, with 12 positions matching TRBD2. V was clipped by 2 bases and J by 1 base; unmatched bases: 13. The CDR3 covers 19 residues. Germline V lookup: CDR1 SGHRS, CDR2 YFSETQ. This chain's CDR3 is CASSFYRLAGGPQSYEQYF. CDR3 bases: TGCGCCAGCAGCTTCTACCGGCTAGCGGGGGGGCCGCAGTCCTACGAGCAGTACTTC.

The chain's CDR3 is CATHTTIGAFF. DNA of the CDR3: TGTGCCACCCATACAACCATTGGTGCTTTCTTT. The chain joins TRBV27 to TRBJ1-1; D gene ambiguous. Germline CDR1 is MNHEY and CDR2 is SMNVEV (reference sequence). V gave up 10 bases and J gave up 11 bases, with 17 bases separating them. The length of the CDR3 is 11 residues.

Comments on this clone: Likely a read error: the CDR3 ends without its conserved phenylalanine or tryptophan. The DNA is left out, because the CDR3 cannot be placed on it with certainty; the CDR3 is given as TCRdb lists it. The chain couples TRBV21-1 to TRBJ1-1; the DNA was not used to check the table's D call, TRBD1. TRBV21-1 counts as a pseudogene. The CDR3 comprises 10 residues, both ends counted. The CDR3: CARANRQGAV.

V is TRBV5-4 and J is TRBJ2-5; D is unresolved. V lost 2 bases, J lost 5 bases, and 10 bases lay in between. Germline assignment: CDR1 SGHNT and CDR2 YYREEE (reference sequence). This CDR3 comprises 13 residues. CDR3 amino acids: CASSLPLAETQYF. In DNA, the CDR3 is TGTGCCAGCAGCTTACCCCTTGCGGAGACCCAGTACTTC.

The rearrangement links TRBV11-2 to TRBJ1-3, with D unresolved. Trimming took 3 bases from V and 2 from J, leaving 8 bases between them. Looked up from germline, CDR1 is SGHAT and CDR2 is FQNNGV. The CDR3 extends over 14 amino acids. The CDR3 spells CASSFAGPGNTIYF. CDR3 nucleotide sequence: TGTGCCAGCAGCTTTGCAGGCCCTGGAAACACCATATATTTT.

V usage is TRBV5-5 and J usage is TRBJ2-7; 7 bases map to TRBD1. The CDR3 has 14 residues. Germline V gene lookup returns CDR1 SGHKS and CDR2 YYEKEE (reference sequence). V lost 0 bases to trimming and J lost 3 bases; unmatched junction nucleotides: 3. DNA for the CDR3: TGTGCCAGCAGCTTGGGACAGGGTTACTACGAGCAGTACTTC. Its translation is CASSLGQGYYEQYF.

This clone showed up just once. The chain couples TRBV3-1 (or the pseudogene TRBV3-2) to TRBJ2-7; maybe TRBD2 (5 bases). Trimming cost V 1 base and J 2 bases, with 12 bases left between them. The CDR3 covers 15 residues. CDR1 is LGHDT and CDR2 is YNNKEL in the germline V gene (reference sequence). The CDR3 protein is CASSQGPSLAYEQYF. CDR3 sequence (DNA): TGTGCCAGCAGCCAAGGGCCTAGCTTGGCCTACGAGCAGTACTTC.

This clone is a singleton in its sample. CDR3 in amino acids: CASSRLRGKQETQYF. The CDR3 nucleotides read TGTGCCAGCAGTCGACTGCGGGGGAAACAAGAGACCCAGTACTTC. This chain uses TRBV6-5 with TRBJ2-5; 7 positions match TRBD2. With 5 bases clipped from V and 2 bases from J, the junction kept 8 bases outside the gene matches. Germline assignment: CDR1 MNHEY and CDR2 SVGAGI. This CDR3 region has 15 residues.

V and J are TRBV6-4 and TRBJ1-1; TRBD1 might be the D (5 bases). Trimming removed 0 bases from V and 4 bases from J, with 12 bases in between. The CDR3 is 15 amino acids. The germline V gene has CDR1 MRHNA and CDR2 SNTAGT. The CDR3 DNA sequence: TGTGCCAGCAGTGACTCGGCTTTCGGGGGCACTGAAGCTTTCTTT. Its protein product is CASSDSAFGGTEAFF.

The chain uses TRBV6-5 and TRBJ1-2; D gene uncertain. Trimming left V 6 bases short and J 0 bases short, with 14 bases between. Germline values: CDR1 MNHEY, CDR2 SVGAGI. The CDR3 contains 15 residues. This chain's CDR3 is CASRGATFTNYGYTF. The CDR3 DNA is TGTGCCAGCAGGGGCGCAACTTTCACTAACTATGGCTACACCTTC.

The chain couples TRBV12-5 to TRBJ2-7; perhaps TRBD2 as D (5 bases). With 3 bases removed from V and 5 bases from J, the gap between germline ends came to 8 bases. The CDR3 runs 12 residues. CDR1 and CDR2 from the germline V gene are LGHNT and FRNRAP. The CDR3 is CASGFFGNEQYF. The CDR3 nucleotides read TGTGCTAGTGGTTTTTTCGGGAACGAGCAGTACTTC. Full variable domain (remainder filled in from reference TRBV12-5 and TRBJ2-7): DARVTQTPRHKVTEMGQEVTMRCQPILGHNTVFWYRQTMMQGLELLAYFRNRAPLDDSGMPKDRFSAEMPDATLATLKIQPSEPRDSAVYFCASGFFGNEQYFGPGTRLTVT.

This clone is a singleton in its sample. The chain joins TRBV10-3 to TRBJ2-5; 8 nucleotides line up with TRBD1. With V trimmed by 8 bases and J by 4 bases, 3 bases remained unmatched. This CDR3 is built from 12 residues. Germline V lookup: CDR1 ENHRY, CDR2 SYGVKD. The CDR3 sequence: CAIGQGIETQYF. The DNA of the CDR3 is TGTGCCATCGGACAGGGAATAGAGACCCAGTACTTC.

The chain links TRBV29-1 to TRBJ1-1; maybe TRBD1 (5 bases). The CDR3 is 13 amino acids. The V and J ends lost 6 bases and 1 base respectively, with 12 bases between them. The germline V gene has CDR1 SQVTM and CDR2 ANQGSEA. The CDR3 reads CSVRVGGNTEAFF. CDR3 nucleotides: TGCAGCGTGAGAGTGGGGGGGAACACTGAAGCTTTCTTT.

CDR3 sequence: CASSELVGVQGQETQYF. Here the CDR3 DNA reads TGTGCCAGCAGTGAATTGGTCGGGGTCCAGGGGCAAGAGACCCAGTACTTC. The chain joins TRBV25-1 to TRBJ2-5; maybe TRBD1 (6 bases). V shed 1 base and J shed 2 bases, with 17 bases lying between them. Germline CDR1 and CDR2: MGHDK and SYGVNS. CDR3 length: 17 amino acids.

This clone was counted a single time. The CDR3 loop reads CASSSSEDRVISAGYTF. In DNA, the CDR3 is TGTGCCAGCAGCTCGAGTGAGGACAGGGTCATTAGTGCTGGCTACACCTTC. The rearrangement uses TRBV7-2 and TRBJ1-2; 8 bases map to TRBD1. The V and J ends lost 4 bases and 7 bases, in that order; junction bases with no gene match: 17. Germline CDR1 and CDR2: SGHTA and FQGNSA. The length of the CDR3 is 17 residues.

The J gene is TRBJ1-1, the V gene TRBV28; 9 bases align to TRBD1. The germline V gene encodes CDR1 MDHEN and CDR2 SYDVKM. The CDR3 has 12 amino acids. J gave up 5 bases and V 8 bases, and 3 bases lay outside the gene matches. The CDR3 spells CASEDRGTEAFF. CDR3 DNA sequence: TGTGCCAGCGAAGACAGGGGGACTGAAGCTTTCTTT.

The chain is built from TRBV14 and TRBJ1-3; D unresolved. The CDR3 consists of 13 residues. Trimming removed 4 bases at V and 11 bases at J, with 15 bases between. CDR1 and CDR2 from the germline V gene are SGHDN and FVKESK. The CDR3 region is CASSRFEVGSIYF. CDR3 DNA: TGTGCCAGCAGCCGATTTGAGGTCGGCTCCATATATTTT.

The chain links TRBV5-4 to TRBJ2-2; no clear D. The germline V and J ends were trimmed by 1 base and 3 bases, with 10 bases remaining between them. This CDR3 contains 15 residues. Germline CDR1 and CDR2: SGHNT and YYREEE (reference sequence). Written as DNA, the CDR3 is TGTGCCAGCAGCTTGACATTAAGCGACACCGGGGAGCTGTTTTTT. This codes for CASSLTLSDTGELFF.